Listed below are T cell receptor beta chains from one sample, sequenced in a study of T cells in Graves' hyperthyroidism and ophthalmopathy. TCRdb used MiXCR to reprocess the multiplex PCR reads, holding one entry per CDR3 protein. The data show a few hundred thousand distinct CDR3 sequences, with 13% to 15% seen just once and around 17% held by the top ten. Sequenced input: blood. The source is a woman aged 18-35 years with Graves' hyperthyroidism. The CDR3 runs from the conserved cysteine through the conserved F or W. A D gene is named only where the DNA matches it firmly. A row's size may be missing; if present it is once, few, many or a size class.

>TRBV12-5|NA|TRBD2|TRBJ2-5
TGTGCTAGTGGTTTAATCCGGGACAAATTACTAGCGGGAGGAAAAGAGACCCAGTACTTC
CASGLIRDKLLAGGKETQYF
>TRBV14|many|TRBD2|TRBJ2-7
TGTGCCAGCAGCCCCCAACTAGCGGGAGGAAACGAGCAGTACTTC
CASSPQLAGGNEQYF
>TRBV30|NA|TRBD1|TRBJ2-1
TGTGCCTGGACCAGCCGGGACAGCTCCTACAATGAGCAGTTCTTC
CAWTSRDSSYNEQFF
>TRBV12-3/TRBV12-4|many|TRBD2|TRBJ2-1
TGTGCCAGCAGTTTCCCGGGAGGTGGTAATGAGCAGTTCTTC
CASSFPGGGNEQFF
>TRBV24-1|many|NA|TRBJ2-7
TGTGCCACCAGTGAGGCTGACCGGGCGAAGCAGTACTTC
CATSEADRAKQYF
>TRBV5-1|many|TRBD1|TRBJ2-3
TGCGCCAGCAGAACGGCGTACAGGGGGCAGGGAGATACGCAGTATTTT
CASRTAYRGQGDTQYF
>TRBV19|few|NA|TRBJ2-1
TGTGCCAGCCGCCAGGGACATGAGCAGTTCTTC
CASRQGHEQFF
>TRBV19|few|TRBD2|TRBJ2-2
TGTGCCAGCTCGTTACTAGCGGGAGGGCCCACCACCGGGGAGCTGTTTTTT
CASSLLAGGPTTGELFF
>TRBV6-2/TRBV6-3|NA|NA|TRBJ1-1
TGTGCCAGCAGTACACAAGGGGGTCCTCGCACTGAAGCTTTCTTT
CASSTQGGPRTEAFF
>TRBV6-1|many|NA|TRBJ1-1
TGTGCCAGCAGTCTCGGAAGGGGAAAGGGGACTGAAGCTTTCTTT
CASSLGRGKGTEAFF
>TRBV6-1|many|NA|TRBJ1-1
TGTGCCTCTTGGGACACTGAAGCTTTCTTT
CASWDTEAFF
>TRBV12-3/TRBV12-4|NA|TRBD2|TRBJ2-5
TGTGCCGGCAGAGGACTAGGCACGGAGACCCAGTACTTC
CAGRGLGTETQYF
>TRBV12-3/TRBV12-4|many|NA|TRBJ1-5
TGTGCCAGCAGTTTAATGCGAAGCAATCAGCCCCAGCATTTT
CASSLMRSNQPQHF
>TRBV29-1|few|TRBD2|TRBJ2-3
TGCAGCGCCGGTACTAGCGGGTCTCGCACAGATACGCAGTATTTT
CSAGTSGSRTDTQYF
>TRBV15|many|NA|TRBJ2-2
TGTGCCACCAGCAGAGATAGCGCGCGGAACACCGGGGAGCTGTTTTTT
CATSRDSARNTGELFF
>TRBV7-3|NA|NA|TRBJ2-2
TGTGCCAGCAGCTTAGAACACGCGAACACCGGGGAGCTGTTTTTT
CASSLEHANTGELFF
>TRBV10-1|NA|NA|TRBJ2-6
TGCGCCAGCAGTGAGTTCAGGGACGGGGCCAACGTCCTGACTTTC
CASSEFRDGANVLTF
>TRBV6-1|few|NA|TRBJ1-1
TGTGCCAGCCAGAAGAACACTGAAGCTTTCTTT
CASQKNTEAFF
>TRBV19|few|NA|TRBJ2-1
TGTGCCACCCTGGGGGGTTTGGGTGAGCAGTTCTTC
CATLGGLGEQFF
>TRBV20-1|many|NA|TRBJ1-6
TGCAGTGCTAGAGACCTCACAGGGTCCAATTCACCCCTCCACTTT
CSARDLTGSNSPLHF
>TRBV19|few|NA|TRBJ2-1
TGTGCCAGTAGTATAGATCAGCGGCTAGTGGGTAGTGAGCAGTTCTTC
CASSIDQRLVGSEQFF
>TRBV12-3/TRBV12-4|many|NA|TRBJ1-2
TGTGCCAGCAGTTTAGGTTTAGGCTCTGGCTACACCTTC
CASSLGLGSGYTF
>TRBV6-2/TRBV6-3|few|NA|TRBJ2-3
TGTGCCAGCAGTAGCGCCGGTAGGGGTACGCAGTATTTT
CASSSAGRGTQYF
>TRBV19|once|NA|TRBJ2-7
TGTGCCAGTAGTCCCGCTGGGCAGGAGCAGTACTTC
CASSPAGQEQYF
>TRBV20-1|many|NA|TRBJ1-1
TGCAGTGCTGCTGAGGGGGACGACACTGAAGCTTTCTTT
CSAAEGDDTEAFF
>TRBV7-9|many|NA|TRBJ2-1
TGTGCCAGCAGCTTAGGGGCTGTGATCCCCCCAGGGGATGAGCAGTTCTTC
CASSLGAVIPPGDEQFF
>TRBV12-3/TRBV12-4|many|NA|TRBJ1-1
TGTGCCAGCAGTTATCGACCGCCGAACACTGAAGCTTTCTTT
CASSYRPPNTEAFF
>TRBV7-9|few|NA|TRBJ1-2
TGTGCCAGCAGCTTGTTCAGGGAAGTTGGCTACACCTTC
CASSLFREVGYTF
>TRBV12-3/TRBV12-4|few|NA|TRBJ2-7
TGTGCCAGCAGTTTATCAGGGGGGGTCGGCGAGCAGTACTTC
CASSLSGGVGEQYF
>TRBV9|many|NA|TRBJ1-4
TGTGCCAGCAGCGTAACCCCCTGGGGGAGCAAAAATGAAAAACTGTTTTTT
CASSVTPWGSKNEKLFF
>TRBV7-2|NA|TRBD1|TRBJ1-1
TGTGCCAGCAGCCCCTCCGGGACAGGGGTTACTGAAGCTTTCTTT
CASSPSGTGVTEAFF
>TRBV2|many|NA|TRBJ2-5
TGTGCCAGCAGTGAAGCGCCCGGGGGCGGTGAGACCCAGTACTTC
CASSEAPGGGETQYF
>TRBV2|few|NA|TRBJ1-5
TGTGCCAGCACAAGCCACGGGGATACTCAGCCCCAGCATTTT
CASTSHGDTQPQHF
>TRBV20-1|NA|TRBD2|TRBJ2-2
TGCAGTGCTAAAGGCGGGACTAGCGGGAGTTTGACCGGGGAGCTGTTTTTT
CSAKGGTSGSLTGELFF
>TRBV5-1|many|NA|TRBJ1-2
TGCGCCAGCAGCCCTCGACAGGCAGCTAACTATGGCTACACCTTC
CASSPRQAANYGYTF
>TRBV12-3/TRBV12-4|many|NA|TRBJ1-1
TGTGCCAGCAGTTTATCGGGCGAGGCTTTCTTT
CASSLSGEAFF
>TRBV5-6|NA|TRBD1|TRBJ1-2
TGTGCCAGCAGCTTGGCGACCGGGACAGGGTATGGCTACACCTTC
CASSLATGTGYGYTF
>TRBV7-3|many|NA|TRBJ2-1
TGTGCCAGCAGCTTACAGGGACGGTACAATGAGCAGTTCTTC
CASSLQGRYNEQFF
>TRBV12-3/TRBV12-4|many|NA|TRBJ2-7
TGTGCCAGCACGCCCGGGTGGGCCCACGAGCAGTACTTC
CASTPGWAHEQYF
>TRBV7-2|many|NA|TRBJ2-3
TGTGCCAGCAGCTTAGGTCTAGCGAGTAGCACAGATACGCAGTATTTT
CASSLGLASSTDTQYF
>TRBV11-2|many|NA|TRBJ1-5
TGTGCCAGCAGCTTAGGGGGCAGGAGCAATCAGCCCCAGCATTTT
CASSLGGRSNQPQHF
>TRBV30|many|NA|TRBJ2-1
TGTGCCTGGAGTTTTATGGGTACGAGCGGGTCCTACAATGAGCAGTTCTTC
CAWSFMGTSGSYNEQFF
>TRBV20-1|NA|TRBD2|TRBJ2-1
TGCAGTGCTCCCCGGGAGGGACTGTTCAATGAGCAGTTCTTC
CSAPREGLFNEQFF
>TRBV19|NA|TRBD1|TRBJ2-1
TGTGCCAGTATGGACAGGGTGCATGAGCAGTTCTTC
CASMDRVHEQFF
>TRBV30|many|TRBD1|TRBJ1-4
TGTGCCTGGCGGACAGGGGGTGGCCGTGAAAAACTGTTTTTT
CAWRTGGGREKLFF
>TRBV27|NA|NA|TRBJ2-6
TGTGCCAGCAGTTTATCTGGATTATCTGGGGCCAACGTCCTGACTTTC
CASSLSGLSGANVLTF
>TRBV3-1|many|TRBD2|TRBJ2-5
TGTGCCAGCACCGCCAGCGGGAGTCAAGAGACCCAGTACTTC
CASTASGSQETQYF
>TRBV19|many|TRBD1|TRBJ2-7
TGTGCCAGTAGACAACAGGGGATGTCTACGGAGCAGTACTTC
CASRQQGMSTEQYF
>TRBV19|few|NA|TRBJ2-4
TGTGCCAGCGCTATCAGGGAGGATGGCATTCAGTACTTC
CASAIREDGIQYF
>TRBV12-3/TRBV12-4|many|TRBD2|TRBJ2-1
TGTGCCAGCAACCCCGGGACTAGCGGGGTCCGTAATGAGCAGTTCTTC
CASNPGTSGVRNEQFF
>TRBV10-1|many|TRBD1|TRBJ1-1
TGCGCCAGCAGTGGCGGGGGACAGGGGGCCCGAGAAGCTTTCTTT
CASSGGGQGAREAFF
>TRBV19|many|NA|TRBJ1-1
TGTGCCAGTGCCATTCACAGGGTGGGGAACACTGAAGCTTTCTTT
CASAIHRVGNTEAFF
>TRBV7-3|NA|TRBD1|TRBJ2-2
TGTGCCAGCAGCTCGACAGGGGACACCGGGGAGCTGTTTTTT
CASSSTGDTGELFF
>TRBV2|few|NA|TRBJ1-5
TGTGCCAGCAGCAAGGGAGAGGTTGGCCTCAATCAGCCCCAGCATTTT
CASSKGEVGLNQPQHF